This is a list of T cell receptor beta chains from one sample in a study of control samples from healthy donors and cancer patients. Data came from immunoSEQ multiplex PCR; TCRdb stores just in-frame clones and leaves some out. The sample carries some 120,000 clones, 85% to 95% recorded once. Sample: PBMCs. Receptors were obtained from a man at least 80 years old with head and neck cancer. CDR3s include the opening cysteine and the closing phenylalanine or tryptophan. A D gene is named only where the DNA matches it firmly. A clone size is listed for some rows: how often the clone was seen (once, few, many), or a class if it is expanded.

>NA|TRBV6-2/TRBV6-3|12|TRBJ2-5|NA
CASSYGKETQYF
TGTGCCAGCAGTTACGGTAAAGAGACCCAGTACTTC
>once|TRBV4-1|17|TRBJ2-2|TRBD2
CASSQVLAGLYTGELFF
TGCGCCAGCAGCCAAGTACTAGCGGGACTGTATACCGGGGAGCTGTTTTTT
>NA|TRBV5-1|16|TRBJ2-2|NA
CATRPGAVLYTGELFF
TGCGCCACCAGGCCGGGAGCAGTCCTCTACACCGGGGAGCTGTTTTTT
>NA|TRBV21-1|9|TRBJ2-3|NA
CASSKSQNF
TGTGCCAGCAGCAAATCCCAGAATTTT
>once|TRBV19|14|TRBJ2-7|NA
CASSIGPQVYEQYF
TGTGCCAGTAGTATTGGACCCCAGGTTTACGAGCAGTACTTC
>NA|TRBV23-1|16|TRBJ2-5|NA
CASSQSWPPGSETQYF
TGCGCCAGCAGTCAATCCTGGCCCCCCGGGTCGGAGACCCAGTACTTC
>NA|TRBV5-1|16|TRBJ2-1|NA
CASSLMRYPSYNEQFF
TGCGCCAGCAGCTTGATGAGATATCCCTCCTACAATGAGCAGTTCTTC
>NA|TRBV5-1|19|TRBJ2-2|NA
CASSLGLRGRLANTGELFF
TGCGCCAGCAGCTTGGGATTGAGAGGCCGGTTGGCGAACACCGGGGAGCTGTTTTTT
>NA|TRBV6-2/TRBV6-3|15|TRBJ1-1|NA
CASSYSSGPYTEAFF
TGTGCCAGCAGTTACTCGTCAGGGCCCTACACTGAAGCTTTCTTT
>NA|TRBV6-5|14|TRBJ2-7|TRBD2
CASSPSGLNYEQYF
TGTGCCAGCAGTCCTAGCGGACTGAACTACGAGCAGTACTTC
>NA|TRBV27|15|TRBJ2-2|TRBD2
CASRSGLALTGELFF
TGTGCCAGCAGATCGGGACTAGCCCTCACCGGGGAGCTGTTTTTT
>NA|TRBV18|13|TRBJ1-1|NA
CASSPDGNTEAFF
TGTGCCAGCTCGCCCGACGGGAACACTGAAGCTTTCTTT
>once|TRBV21-1|17|TRBJ1-6|NA
CASSKGRHHSYNSPLHF
TGTGCCAGCAGCAAAGGCCGACACCACTCCTATAATTCACCCCTCCACTTT
>NA|TRBV6-5|14|TRBJ2-2|NA
CASSTSGRAGELFF
TGTGCCAGCAGTACCAGCGGCCGGGCCGGGGAGCTGTTTTTT
>NA|TRBV19|17|TRBJ1-2|TRBD1
CASSMDRGRFERYGYTF
TGTGCCAGTAGTATGGACAGGGGGCGCTTCGAACGGTATGGCTACACCTTC
>few|TRBV19|14|TRBJ2-1|NA
CASSRDLWYNEQFF
TGTGCCAGTAGTCGGGACCTTTGGTACAATGAGCAGTTCTTC
>NA|TRBV7-9|19|TRBJ2-3|TRBD2
CASSGGGLAGAFSTDTQYF
TGTGCCAGCAGCGGGGGGGGGCTAGCGGGAGCCTTCAGCACAGATACGCAGTATTTT
>NA|TRBV12-5|14|TRBJ2-5|NA
CASGLAGGSETQYF
TGTGCTAGTGGTTTGGCGGGGGGCTCGGAGACCCAGTACTTC
>NA|TRBV3-1/TRBV3-2|13|TRBJ2-1|NA
CASSQDEAALTIF
TGTGCCAGCAGCCAAGATGAAGCCGCCCTCACGATCTTC
>few|TRBV30|14|TRBJ1-1|TRBD1
CAWSVGDRGTEAFF
TGTGCCTGGAGTGTAGGGGACAGGGGAACTGAAGCTTTCTTT
>NA|TRBV3-1/TRBV3-2|12|TRBJ2-7|NA
CASSYLSGEQYF
TGTGCCAGCAGCTACCTATCTGGCGAGCAGTACTTC
>NA|TRBV7-9|12|TRBJ1-2|NA
CAWGDTINGYTF
TGTGCGTGGGGGGACACGATTAATGGCTACACCTTC
>NA|TRBV28|13|TRBJ2-7|NA
CASEGGDSYEQYF
TGTGCCAGCGAAGGGGGGGATTCCTACGAGCAGTACTTC
>NA|TRBV9|15|TRBJ2-7|TRBD1
CASSVAGQGSGEQYF
TGTGCCAGCAGCGTAGCCGGACAGGGTTCCGGCGAGCAGTACTTC
>NA|TRBV27|13|TRBJ1-2|TRBD1
CASSPTGGYGYTF
TGTGCCAGCAGTCCGACAGGGGGCTATGGCTACACCTTC
>NA|TRBV2|15|TRBJ1-1|NA
CASSRGTSTNTEAFF
TGTGCCAGCAGTCGGGGAACGTCAACCAACACTGAAGCTTTCTTT
>NA|TRBV5-6|12|TRBJ1-1|TRBD1
CASSRGQGEAFF
TGTGCCAGCAGCCGCGGACAGGGTGAAGCTTTCTTT
>NA|TRBV12-3/TRBV12-4|12|TRBJ2-7|NA
CASSLGFSEQYF
TGTGCCAGCAGTTTAGGGTTCAGCGAGCAGTACTTC
>NA|TRBV9|13|TRBJ2-2|NA
CASTAYGAGELFF
TGTGCCAGCACCGCCTACGGCGCCGGGGAGCTGTTTTTT
>few|TRBV19|15|TRBJ1-6|NA
CASAGSMDYNSPLHF
TGTGCCAGTGCAGGGTCAATGGACTATAATTCACCCCTCCACTTT
>NA|TRBV5-1|14|TRBJ2-2|NA
CASSWGRNTGELFF
TGCGCCAGCAGCTGGGGGAGGAACACCGGGGAGCTGTTTTTT
>NA|TRBV5-1|16|TRBJ2-7|TRBD2
CASSLVLAGSTYEQYF
TGCGCCAGCAGCTTGGTCCTAGCGGGGTCAACCTACGAGCAGTACTTC
>NA|TRBV18|14|TRBJ2-3|NA
CASSPGRVPDTQYF
TGTGCCAGCTCACCTGGCAGGGTTCCAGATACGCAGTATTTT
>NA|TRBV29-1|12|TRBJ1-2|NA
CSVSRGDYGYTF
TGCAGCGTTTCCAGAGGGGACTATGGCTACACCTTC
>NA|TRBV19|16|TRBJ1-5|NA
CASTALNTGSNQPQHF
TGTGCCAGTACCGCTCTCAATACTGGAAGCAATCAGCCCCAGCATTTT
>NA|TRBV19|21|TRBJ1-5|TRBD1
CASSIDQPDRGWGVANQPQHF
TGTGCCAGTAGTATAGATCAACCGGACAGGGGCTGGGGAGTAGCTAATCAGCCCCAGCATTTT
>NA|TRBV18|15|TRBJ2-5|NA
CASSPQIRGQETQYF
TGTGCCAGCTCACCACAAATCCGGGGGCAAGAGACCCAGTACTTC
>NA|TRBV3-1/TRBV3-2|13|TRBJ1-3|NA
CASSPTGLDTIYF
TGTGCCAGCAGCCCTACAGGGTTAGACACCATATATTTT
>NA|TRBV5-4|14|TRBJ1-1|TRBD1
CASSSSGGHTEAFF
TGTGCCAGCAGCTCTTCAGGGGGACACACTGAAGCTTTCTTT
>NA|TRBV5-5|16|TRBJ2-1|TRBD1
CASSIAPGQTYNEQFF
TGTGCCAGCAGCATCGCCCCGGGACAGACCTACAATGAGCAGTTCTTC
>NA|TRBV7-2|15|TRBJ2-3|NA
CASSLDFSSTDTQYF
TGTGCCAGCAGCTTGGACTTTTCTAGCACAGATACGCAGTATTTT
>NA|TRBV12-3/TRBV12-4|12|TRBJ2-1|NA
CASSGTGRWEFF
TGTGCCAGCTCCGGCACTGGGAGGTGGGAGTTCTTC
>NA|TRBV6-6|13|TRBJ2-1|NA
CASSRPGYNEQFF
TGTGCCAGCAGTCGCCCTGGGTACAATGAGCAGTTCTTC
>NA|TRBV18|15|TRBJ1-4|NA
CASSRGLATNEKLFF
TGTGCCAGCTCACGGGGTCTTGCAACTAATGAAAAACTGTTTTTT
>NA|TRBV19|11|TRBJ1-2|NA
CASRDSYGYTF
TGTGCCAGTAGGGACAGCTATGGCTACACCTTC
>NA|TRBV11-3|13|TRBJ2-5|NA
CASSRRGEETQYF
TGTGCCAGCAGCCGCAGGGGGGAAGAGACCCAGTACTTC